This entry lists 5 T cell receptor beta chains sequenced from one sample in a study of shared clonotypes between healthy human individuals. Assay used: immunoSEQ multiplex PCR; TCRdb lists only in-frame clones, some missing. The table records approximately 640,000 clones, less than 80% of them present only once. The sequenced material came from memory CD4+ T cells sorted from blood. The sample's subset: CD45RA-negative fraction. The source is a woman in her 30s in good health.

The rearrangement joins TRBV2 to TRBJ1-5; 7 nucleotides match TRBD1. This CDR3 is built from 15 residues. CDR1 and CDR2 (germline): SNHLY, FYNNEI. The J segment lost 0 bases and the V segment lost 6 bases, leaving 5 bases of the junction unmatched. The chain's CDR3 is CASSLDRVSNQPQHF. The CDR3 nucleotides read TGTGCCAGCAGCCTCGACAGGGTTAGCAATCAGCCCCAGCATTTT.

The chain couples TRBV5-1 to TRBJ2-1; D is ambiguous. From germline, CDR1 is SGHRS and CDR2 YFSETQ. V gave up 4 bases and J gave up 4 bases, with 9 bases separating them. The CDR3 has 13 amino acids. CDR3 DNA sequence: TGCGCCAGCAGCCAATCGGAATACAATGAGCAGTTCTTC. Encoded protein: CASSQSEYNEQFF.

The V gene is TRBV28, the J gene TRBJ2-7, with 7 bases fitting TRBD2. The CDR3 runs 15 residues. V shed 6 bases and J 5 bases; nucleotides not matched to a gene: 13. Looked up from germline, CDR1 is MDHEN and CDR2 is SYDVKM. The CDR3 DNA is TGTGCCAGCAGGGGCCGGGCGGGAGTATTCGACGAGCAGTACTTC. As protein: CASRGRAGVFDEQYF.

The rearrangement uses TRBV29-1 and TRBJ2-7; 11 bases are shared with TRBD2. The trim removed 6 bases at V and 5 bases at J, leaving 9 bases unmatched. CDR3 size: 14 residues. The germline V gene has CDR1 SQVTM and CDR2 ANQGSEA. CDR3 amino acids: CSVLTSGTTNEQYF. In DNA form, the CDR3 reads TGCAGCGTCCTGACTAGCGGGACGACCAACGAGCAGTACTTC.

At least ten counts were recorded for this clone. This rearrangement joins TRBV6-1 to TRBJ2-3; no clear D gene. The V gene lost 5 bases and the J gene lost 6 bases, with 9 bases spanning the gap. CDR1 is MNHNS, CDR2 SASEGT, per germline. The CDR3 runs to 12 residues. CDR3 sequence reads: CASSRTWDTQYF. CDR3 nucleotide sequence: TGTGCCAGCAGTAGAACGTGGGATACGCAGTATTTT.